Below, one T cell receptor (beta chain) is given with its context. Its antigen is currently not known. No much larger clone is present one base from it, and per-base qualities are unavailable. The data were taken from a study of blood T cell repertoires in COVID-19 (dated by TCRdb to the early 2020s). Describing the broader study: The collaborator samples originated in the United States, Italy and Spain and spanned the acute and convalescent phases of COVID-19. The material from the prospective study consisted of cDNA or gDNA derived from T cells, B-cell-depleted T cells, or PBMCs. Where available, HLA class I and class II types were obtained from metadata supplied by the sample provider rather than from assay-based typing. Deeply sampled blood TCRbeta repertoires from subjects exposed to, actively infected with, or recovered from COVID-19 were included in the dataset. The samples were drawn from the first 160 participants of the ongoing ImmuneRACE study and from 1,254 subjects provided by 6 global collaborators. Sample metadata almost always included a de-identified subject ID, COVID-19 status, age in years and sex. A freely available public database, intended as a resource for researchers studying the immune response to SARS-CoV-2, is where the repertoires were released.

TCRbeta CDR3 regions were amplified from genomic DNA by means of the immunoSEQ Assay, a bias-controlled multiplex PCR. Concerning the study's data processing: Within the assay, amplification of reference gene primers was used to estimate how many nucleated cells each sample contained. Sequence reads were collapsed and filtered to measure the absolute abundance of every unique TCRbeta CDR3 rearrangement. For each sample, productive Simpson clonality was calculated as the square root of Simpson's diversity index over productive rearrangements. TCRdb re-hosts the immuneACCESS table, in-frame sequences only. Its copies lack some clones; in the studies checked, an unresolved V gene accounts for under half of them, and the cause for the rest is not known. V and J calls and clone size follow that table, whereas D and trimming were derived from the DNA. The sample contains almost 350,000 clones, about nine tenths of them found a single time. The ten biggest clones cover just over 1% of the sample.

The full study reports these points: How much clinical and demographic metadata was included differed by source and by participant, and the metadata was provided uncurated.

The CDR3 goes from the cysteine to the phenylalanine over 15 residues. Only the CDR3 part of the read is kept: 45 bases, read in frame from the first base. The germline V gene (reference sequence) supplies CDR1 MNHNY and CDR2 SVGAGI. V sheds 6 bases and J sheds 0 bases, leaving 12 bases between their ends. Enrolling through a virtual design, the prospective study's participants ranged in age from roughly 18 to 90 years and lived across about two dozen United States geographic areas. Cohort assignment in the prospective study relied on participant-reported clinical history from a screening survey and a study questionnaire. Exposed participants had been in contact with someone with a PCR-confirmed or clinician-diagnosed COVID-19 case within 2 weeks of study entry. In the prospective study, whole blood, serum and a nasopharyngeal or oropharyngeal swab were collected from each participant by mobile phlebotomists. Prospective study participants could optionally give additional blood draws and questionnaires over an approximately two-month period. Prospective study blood samples were shipped either frozen or at room temperature before DNA extraction.

Input material: PBMCs or T cells enriched from blood (not recorded which). The chain links TRBV6-6 with TRBJ1-3; confidence is insufficient to name the D gene. This clonotype was obtained from a woman in her twenties or thirties who had been exposed to COVID-19. The CDR3 amino acid sequence is: CASSSVTSSGNTIYF. The nucleotide sequence is TGTGCCAGCAGCTCAGTTACCAGCTCTGGAAACACCATATATTTT.